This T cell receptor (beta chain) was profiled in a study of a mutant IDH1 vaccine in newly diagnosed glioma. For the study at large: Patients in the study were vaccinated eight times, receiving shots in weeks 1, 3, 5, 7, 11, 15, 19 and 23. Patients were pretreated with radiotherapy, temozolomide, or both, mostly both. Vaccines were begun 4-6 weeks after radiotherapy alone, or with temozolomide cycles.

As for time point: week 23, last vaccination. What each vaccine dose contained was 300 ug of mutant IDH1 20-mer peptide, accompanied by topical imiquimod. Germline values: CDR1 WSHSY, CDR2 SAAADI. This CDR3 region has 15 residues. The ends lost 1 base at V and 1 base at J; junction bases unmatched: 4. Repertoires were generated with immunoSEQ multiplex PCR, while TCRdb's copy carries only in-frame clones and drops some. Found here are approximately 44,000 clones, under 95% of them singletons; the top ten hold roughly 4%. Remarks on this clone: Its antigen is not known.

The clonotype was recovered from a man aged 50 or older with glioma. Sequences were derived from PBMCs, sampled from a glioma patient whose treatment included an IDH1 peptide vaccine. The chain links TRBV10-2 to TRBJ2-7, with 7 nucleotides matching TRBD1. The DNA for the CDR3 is TGCGCCAGCAGTGAGTTGGGGACAGCGTCCTACGAGCAGTACTTC. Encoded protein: CASSELGTASYEQYF.